The sequence of this T cell receptor beta chain was determined in a study of cytomegalovirus exposure and HLA in healthy donors (dated by TCRdb to 2016 to 2017). For context, the study as a whole: The 670 or so repertoires of the first cohort and the roughly 120 validation repertoires were produced on the same platform, according to a later analysis. To predict cytomegalovirus infection status, the study brought together high-throughput TCR immunosequencing, statistical association of individual TCRs with disease status, and machine learning. Along with the roughly 700-subject first cohort, a separate validation cohort of over 90 different subjects was used. The study was designed to test whether signatures of past pathogen exposure could be identified by cataloging public T cell receptors.

The donors were included in the validation cohort of roughly 130 subjects, a group kept apart from the roughly 670-subject first cohort. On the study overall, not on this receptor specifically: A few of the identified cytomegalovirus-associated TCR beta chains were confirmed in vitro to be specific for cytomegalovirus antigens. In the study, approximately 150 TCR beta chains were listed as associated with cytomegalovirus. The authors suggested that the approach could potentially be generalized to other disease states and immunological phenotypes. A later analysis lacked HLA typing for the validation cohort, so it scored co-occurrence in that cohort across all 120 or so repertoires. Across donors, most TCR sequences were observed very rarely, whereas some public TCRs were present in many individuals. A later analysis found that TCRs clustered in the first cohort also tended to co-occur in the 95 to 150 validation repertoires, with more than 90% of cluster scores above 0. The classifier was reported to diagnose cytomegalovirus status with high specificity and sensitivity in both the original cohort and the validation cohort.

This clone was observed a handful of times. This clone's antigen is unknown. Per-nucleotide qualities are absent, and no much larger clonotype sits a single base away. Libraries came from the immunoSEQ multiplex PCR assay. Processing in the source paper ran as follows. To diagnose cytomegalovirus status from the catalog of TCR beta chain sequences, a statistical classification framework was built. Not all clones reach the TCRdb copy of this immuneACCESS table, which keeps in-frame sequences only. Checked studies attribute under half of the gap to unresolved V genes and leave the rest unexplained. V, J and clone size are those of that table, while D and trimming were read from the DNA. The table for this sample lists approximately 140,000 clones; almost 90% of them were counted only once. Around 8% of the sample comes from the top ten. Per the germline V gene, SGHVS is the CDR1 and FNYEAQ is the CDR2. The CDR3 contains 12 residues, cysteine and phenylalanine counted. Of the read, only the CDR3 DNA is kept; its 36 bases are in frame from base 1. V was cut back by 5 bases and J by 8 bases, leaving a gap of 12 bases between them.

The sample consisted of PBMCs. The chain is encoded by TRBV7-6 joined to TRBJ2-5; the D segment cannot be called with confidence. The sequence was collected from a woman aged 18-29 years in good health and CMV-seropositive. The encoded CDR3 is CASSSQAKTQYF. The DNA sequence is TGTGCCAGCAGCAGCCAGGCCAAAACCCAGTACTTC.